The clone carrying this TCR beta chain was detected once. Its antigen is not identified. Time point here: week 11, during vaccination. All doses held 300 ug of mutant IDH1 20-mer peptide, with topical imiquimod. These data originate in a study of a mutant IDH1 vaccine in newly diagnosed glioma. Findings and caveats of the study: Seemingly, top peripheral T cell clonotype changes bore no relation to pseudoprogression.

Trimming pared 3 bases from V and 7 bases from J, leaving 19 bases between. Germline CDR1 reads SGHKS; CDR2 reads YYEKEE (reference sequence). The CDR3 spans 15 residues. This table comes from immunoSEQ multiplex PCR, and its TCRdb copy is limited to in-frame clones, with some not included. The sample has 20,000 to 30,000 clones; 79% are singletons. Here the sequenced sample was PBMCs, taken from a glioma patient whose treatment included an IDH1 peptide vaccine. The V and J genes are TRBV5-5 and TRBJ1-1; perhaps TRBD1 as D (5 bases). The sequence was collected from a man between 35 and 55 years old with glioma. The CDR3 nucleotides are TGTGCCAGCAGCTGGAGGGACGGCAGTTGCAGTGAAGCTTTCTTT. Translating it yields CASSWRDGSCSEAFF.